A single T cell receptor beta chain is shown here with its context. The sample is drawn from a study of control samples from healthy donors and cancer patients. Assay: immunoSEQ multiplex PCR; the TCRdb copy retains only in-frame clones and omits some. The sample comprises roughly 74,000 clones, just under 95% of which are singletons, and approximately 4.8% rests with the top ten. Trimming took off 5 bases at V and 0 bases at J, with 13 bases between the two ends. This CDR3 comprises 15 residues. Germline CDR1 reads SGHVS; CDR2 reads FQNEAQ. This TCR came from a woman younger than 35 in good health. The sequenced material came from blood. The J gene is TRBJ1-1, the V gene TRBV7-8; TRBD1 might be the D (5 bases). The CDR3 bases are TGTGCCAGCAGCCAGCAGGGACGGGTGAACACTGAAGCTTTCTTT. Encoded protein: CASSQQGRVNTEAFF.